These 2 T cell receptor beta chains were sequenced from one sample in a study of blood T cell repertoires in COVID-19 (dated by TCRdb to the early 2020s). The library was made by the immunoSEQ multiplex PCR assay. TCRdb took over this immuneACCESS table, retaining in-frame rearrangements with V and J assigned. Such tables are incomplete; in checked studies, under half of the missing clones stem from an unresolved V gene, and the remainder is unexplained. The sample records under 400,000 clones, around 87% of which are singletons. The ten biggest clones cover approximately 1.9% of the sample. Material for sequencing was PBMCs or T cells enriched from blood (not recorded which). The receptors were sampled from a man in his forties in a cohort exposed to, infected with or recovered from COVID-19 (not recorded which).

For this clone: Different DNA sequences within this sample yield the same CDR3. The CDR3 reads CSVVGGVTDTQYF. The CDR3 DNA reads TGCAGCGTTGTAGGGGGTGTCACAGATACGCAGTATTTT. The J gene is TRBJ2-3, the V gene TRBV29-1, with D maybe TRBD1 (6 bases). The V end lost 4 bases, the J end lost 2 bases, and 10 bases lay between the germline ends. Germline values: CDR1 SQVTM, CDR2 ANQGSEA. This CDR3 is built from 13 residues.

The chain has TRBV5-4 and TRBJ1-2; D is uncertain. The CDR3 has 15 residues. The V and J ends lost 0 bases and 2 bases respectively, with 11 bases between them. Germline V CDR1 and CDR2: SGHNT, YYREEE (reference sequence). The CDR3 spells CASSLGRQPNYGYTF. The CDR3 region has the DNA TGTGCCAGCAGCTTGGGGCGACAACCAAACTATGGCTACACCTTC.